A selection of T cell receptor beta chains follows, all from one sample in a study of blood T cell repertoires in COVID-19. Some clones are missing from TCRdb's copy, which holds only in-frame ones; the method was immunoSEQ multiplex PCR. The sample includes 250,000 to 350,000 clones, about nine tenths of them seen just once. The sample was peripheral blood. All receptors come from a woman aged 40 to 49 who had recovered from COVID-19. Each CDR3 is given with its conserved first and last residue. Each record gives: clone size, D gene, V gene, J gene, CDR3 DNA, CDR3 protein. A D gene is named only where the DNA matches it firmly. The size field is filled for only some rows; it gives once, few, many or a size class.

clone_size: .
d_call: TRBD2
v_call: TRBV9
j_call: TRBJ2-2
cdr3_nt: TGTGCCAGCAGCCTAGCGGGAGGGACAAGCGGGGAGCTGTTTTTT
cdr3_aa: CASSLAGGTSGELFF

clone_size: .
d_call: TRBD1
v_call: TRBV5-4
j_call: TRBJ2-5
cdr3_nt: TGTGCCAGCAGCTTGGTGGCCCGGGACAGTCAAGAGACCCAGTACTTC
cdr3_aa: CASSLVARDSQETQYF

clone_size: .
d_call: .
v_call: TRBV30
j_call: TRBJ1-5
cdr3_nt: TGTGCCTGGAGTGTACCCGCGTCAGGCAGTCAGCCCCAGCATTTT
cdr3_aa: CAWSVPASGSQPQHF

clone_size: once
d_call: .
v_call: TRBV5-1
j_call: TRBJ2-3
cdr3_nt: TGCGCCAGCAGCTTGACCCCAGGGGTAGGCACAGATACGCAGTATTTT
cdr3_aa: CASSLTPGVGTDTQYF

clone_size: .
d_call: TRBD1
v_call: TRBV5-1
j_call: TRBJ1-1
cdr3_nt: TGCGCCAGCAGCTCCACCGGGACAGCAATGAACACTGAAGCTTTCTTT
cdr3_aa: CASSSTGTAMNTEAFF

clone_size: .
d_call: .
v_call: TRBV12-3/TRBV12-4
j_call: TRBJ1-1
cdr3_nt: TGTGCCAGCAGTTTGGAGGCCACTGAAGCTTTCTTT
cdr3_aa: CASSLEATEAFF

clone_size: .
d_call: .
v_call: TRBV5-4
j_call: TRBJ1-2
cdr3_nt: TGTGCCAGCAGCAGAACAGGGAATACTGGCTACACCTTC
cdr3_aa: CASSRTGNTGYTF

clone_size: once
d_call: .
v_call: TRBV6-5
j_call: TRBJ2-1
cdr3_nt: TGTGCCAGCAGGATTACACAGGGTATGGTCAATGAGCAGTTCTTC
cdr3_aa: CASRITQGMVNEQFF

clone_size: .
d_call: .
v_call: TRBV30
j_call: TRBJ1-1
cdr3_nt: TGTGCCTGGAGTGGGGGCATGAACACTGAAGCTTTCTTT
cdr3_aa: CAWSGGMNTEAFF

clone_size: .
d_call: TRBD2
v_call: TRBV3-1/TRBV3-2
j_call: TRBJ2-7
cdr3_nt: TGTGCCAGCAGCCAAGAGGGAGGGGCCGGGGAGCAGTACTTC
cdr3_aa: CASSQEGGAGEQYF

clone_size: .
d_call: .
v_call: TRBV2
j_call: TRBJ1-1
cdr3_nt: TGTGCCAGCAGGCTTGAGAAGAACACTGAAGCTTTCTTT
cdr3_aa: CASRLEKNTEAFF

clone_size: .
d_call: .
v_call: TRBV10-3
j_call: TRBJ2-1
cdr3_nt: TGTGCCATCAGTCCTCGAGGACAGGGAGGGTCTCAGTTCTTC
cdr3_aa: CAISPRGQGGSQFF

clone_size: .
d_call: TRBD2
v_call: TRBV20-1
j_call: TRBJ2-7
cdr3_nt: TGCAGTGCTAGTCTGACTAGCGGTTTCTCCTACGAGCAGTACTTC
cdr3_aa: CSASLTSGFSYEQYF

clone_size: once
d_call: .
v_call: TRBV4-1
j_call: TRBJ2-2
cdr3_nt: TGCGCCAGCAGCCAAGAAGGCCAGATCGGGTTCGGGGAGCTGTTTTTT
cdr3_aa: CASSQEGQIGFGELFF

clone_size: .
d_call: TRBD1
v_call: TRBV6-5
j_call: TRBJ2-2
cdr3_nt: TGTGCCAGCAGTTACGCTGGACAGGGGCACGGGGAGCTGTTTTTT
cdr3_aa: CASSYAGQGHGELFF

clone_size: .
d_call: TRBD2
v_call: TRBV28
j_call: TRBJ2-1
cdr3_nt: TGTGCCAGCAGTCGCCAACTAGCGGGCGCGTACAATGAGCAGTTCTTC
cdr3_aa: CASSRQLAGAYNEQFF

clone_size: .
d_call: TRBD2
v_call: TRBV15
j_call: TRBJ2-1
cdr3_nt: TGTGCCACCAGGCACTTTAGCGGGAGCTCCTACAATGAGCAGTTCTTC
cdr3_aa: CATRHFSGSSYNEQFF

clone_size: .
d_call: TRBD1
v_call: TRBV5-1
j_call: TRBJ2-1
cdr3_nt: TGCGCCAGCACCTGGGGGACAGGGCGCTATGAGCAGTTCTTC
cdr3_aa: CASTWGTGRYEQFF

clone_size: .
d_call: .
v_call: TRBV6-5
j_call: TRBJ2-3
cdr3_nt: TGTGCCAGCAGTCGAAACGGACAGAGCACAGATACGCAGTATTTT
cdr3_aa: CASSRNGQSTDTQYF

clone_size: .
d_call: TRBD1
v_call: TRBV7-9
j_call: TRBJ2-7
cdr3_nt: TGTGCCAGCAGCTTAGGGACAGGGGACGAGCAGTACTTC
cdr3_aa: CASSLGTGDEQYF

clone_size: .
d_call: TRBD1
v_call: TRBV5-5
j_call: TRBJ2-1
cdr3_nt: TGTGCCAGCAGCCCGCCGGGACAGACCCACAATGAGCAGTTCTTC
cdr3_aa: CASSPPGQTHNEQFF

clone_size: .
d_call: .
v_call: TRBV9
j_call: TRBJ2-3
cdr3_nt: TGTGCCAGCAGCGTAGGACTAGGGGTCACAGATACGCAGTATTTT
cdr3_aa: CASSVGLGVTDTQYF

clone_size: once
d_call: .
v_call: TRBV7-6
j_call: TRBJ2-3
cdr3_nt: TGTGCCAGCAGCCCCTTCGGAGATACGCAGTATTTT
cdr3_aa: CASSPFGDTQYF

clone_size: .
d_call: .
v_call: TRBV6-5
j_call: TRBJ1-2
cdr3_nt: TGTGCCAGCAGTTACTCGTATCAGGCAAACTATGGCTACACCTTC
cdr3_aa: CASSYSYQANYGYTF

clone_size: .
d_call: .
v_call: TRBV5-1
j_call: TRBJ1-2
cdr3_nt: TGCGCCAGCAGCACAAATGGTATATCGGGAGCCTACACCTTC
cdr3_aa: CASSTNGISGAYTF

clone_size: .
d_call: .
v_call: TRBV6-2/TRBV6-3
j_call: TRBJ2-2
cdr3_nt: TGTGCCAGCAGTTACTACACCCCCTTACTAGATCGTCGCGCCGGGGAGCTGTTTTTT
cdr3_aa: CASSYYTPLLDRRAGELFF